The 24 T cell receptor beta chains below come from one sample, sequenced in a study of T cells in women clearing cervical HPV infection. The method was immunoSEQ multiplex PCR; TCRdb's version includes in-frame clones alone and lacks a portion of them. This repertoire comprises about 48,000 clones; its ten largest clones make up 1.5% to 2%. The sequenced sample was blood buffy coat. The source is a woman aged 18-70 years with a cervical HPV16 infection that either progressed to CIN3+ or cleared (not recorded which).

Worth noting for this clone: Coverage ceases 3 residues before the CDR3 finishes, and the germline J gene fills in the end. The V gene is TRBV20-1, the J gene TRBJ2-3; 8 bases fit TRBD2. This CDR3 comprises 13 residues. Losses at the gene ends were 6 bases for V and 5 bases for J; bases not matched to a gene: 7. Germline loops: CDR1 DFQATT, CDR2 SNEGSKA (reference sequence). CDR3: CSAKPGGQDTQYF. CDR3 bases read: TGCAGTGCAAAACCGGGGGGGCAAGATACG.

Comment on this clone: The CDR3 end lies 3 residues beyond the end of the read and is filled in from the germline J gene. The chain carries TRBV20-1 and TRBJ2-1, with 8 bases matching TRBD2. The CDR3 length is 15 residues. Germline CDR1 and CDR2: DFQATT and SNEGSKA (reference sequence). V trimming: 1 base; J trimming: 5 bases; junction bases outside the gene matches: 7. Here the CDR3 reads CSARGRLAGNNEQFF. The DNA read from the CDR3 is TGCAGTGCTAGAGGTAGGCTAGCGGGTAACAATGAG.

About this clone: With the read ending 3 residues before the CDR3 end, the germline J gene is used to fill in that end. The genes are TRBV5-4 and TRBJ2-3; the match to TRBD2 covers 9 bases. Looked up from germline, CDR1 is SGHNT and CDR2 is YYREEE (reference sequence). With 3 bases clipped from V and 0 bases from J, the junction kept 5 bases outside the gene matches. There are 16 residues in the CDR3. The CDR3 loop reads CASSWSGRTSTDTQYF. The covered CDR3 bases are TGTGCCAGCAGCTGGAGCGGGAGGACTAGCACAGATACG.

Worth noting for this clone: The read finishes 3 residues shy of the CDR3 end, and the germline J gene is used to complete it. The chain couples TRBV6-2 or TRBV6-3 to TRBJ1-1; tentatively, D is TRBD1 (6 bases). This CDR3 has 15 residues. Germline V CDR1 and CDR2: MNHEY, SVGEGT. The ends were cut back, 5 bases at V and 5 bases at J, with 18 bases in the middle. The sequenced part of the CDR3 DNA is TGTGCCAGCAGTCGGGGGGACAAGGTGAGAACTGAA. Residues: CASSRGDKVRTE. In full, the CDR3 is CASSRGDKVRTEAFF.

Comments on this clone: Read coverage stops 3 residues before the CDR3 terminus; the germline J gene supplies the remainder. The V call is TRBV5-1, the J call TRBJ2-7; 10 bases align to TRBD1. Trimming at V came to 5 bases and at J to 0 bases, leaving 14 bases not matched to a gene. The CDR3 covers 18 residues. Germline V gives CDR1 SGHRS, CDR2 YFSETQ. CDR3 DNA, as far as it was read: TGCGCCAGCAGACCCGGGACAGGGGTCCCTCGGATCTCCTACGAG. Its translation: CASRPGTGVPRISYE. The CDR3 in full is CASRPGTGVPRISYEQYF.

With regard to this clone: Sequencing ends 3 residues short of the CDR3 end; the germline J gene provides the rest. The J gene is TRBJ2-1, the V gene TRBV28, with TRBD2 as a possible D gene (6 bases). The CDR3 spans 11 residues. The germline CDR1 and CDR2 sequences are MDHEN and SYDVKM. Between the trimmed V and J ends, which lost 11 bases and 7 bases, there was a span of 12 bases. CDR3 residues: CAGGTRNEQFF. The DNA read from the CDR3 is TGTGCCGGAGGGACTCGTAATGAG.

Regarding this clone: The CDR3 is cut off 3 residues early in the read; its end comes from the germline J gene. This chain connects TRBV11-3 to TRBJ1-1, with D perhaps matching TRBD1 (5 bases). This CDR3 is built from 14 residues. V lost 6 bases to trimming and J lost 0 bases, with 11 bases between them. CDR1 is SGHNT, CDR2 YENEEA, per germline. This chain's CDR3 is CASSRGVVNTEAFF. The CDR3 DNA, read in part, is TGTGCCAGCAGTCGAGGGGTAGTGAACACTGAA.

Remarks on this clone: The CDR3 is cut off 3 residues early in the read; its end comes from the germline J gene. This chain joins TRBV20-1 and TRBJ2-1; possibly TRBD2 for D (7 bases). Trimming removed 4 bases at V and 4 bases at J, with 17 bases between. The CDR3 is made up of 15 amino acids. CDR1 is DFQATT and CDR2 is SNEGSKA in the germline V gene (reference sequence). The CDR3: CSATGASGHYNEQFF. CDR3 DNA (partial): TGCAGTGCTACGGGGGCTAGCGGCCATTACAATGAG.

Concerning this clone: Read data end 3 residues before the CDR3 end; the end is taken from the germline J gene. The chain combines TRBV5-1 with TRBJ2-7; 10 nucleotides align to TRBD2. The junction had 7 bases not matched to a gene; V was cut back by 2 bases and J by 2 bases. From germline, CDR1 is SGHRS and CDR2 YFSETQ. The CDR3 runs to 16 residues. CDR3: CASSLPLAGATYEQYF. The CDR3 bases that were read are TGCGCCAGCAGCTTACCCCTAGCGGGGGCCACCTACGAG.

Details on this clone: Read sequence stops 3 residues before the CDR3 end, and the germline J gene provides the missing end. J is TRBJ2-5 and V is TRBV6-1; 10 bases are shared with TRBD2. Per germline, CDR1 MNHNS and CDR2 SASEGT. This CDR3 region has 15 residues. The ends lost 4 bases at V and 2 bases at J; junction bases unmatched: 4. The CDR3 spells CASSGGLAAQETQYF. Partial CDR3 DNA: TGTGCCAGCAGTGGCGGACTAGCGGCTCAAGAGACC.

A remark on this clone: Read data end 3 residues before the CDR3 end; the end is taken from the germline J gene. V usage is TRBV5-5 and J usage is TRBJ2-7; D assignment may be TRBD1 or TRBD2 (6 bases each). V was pared by 4 bases and J by 0 bases, with 14 bases between. The CDR3 contains 15 residues. Germline V gene lookup returns CDR1 SGHKS and CDR2 YYEKEE (reference sequence). The sequenced CDR3 bases are TGTGCCAGCAGCGCGGGACCGGACAGCTCCTACGAG. Its protein product is CASSAGPDSSYE. In full, the CDR3 is CASSAGPDSSYEQYF.

As for this clone: Read sequence stops 3 residues before the CDR3 end, and the germline J gene provides the missing end. The sample contains more than one DNA sequence encoding this CDR3. This chain connects TRBV2 to TRBJ1-6; D is undetermined. This CDR3 comprises 15 residues. Germline V CDR1 and CDR2: SNHLY, FYNNEI. The germline V and J ends were trimmed by 6 bases and 0 bases, with 9 bases remaining between them. The CDR3 protein is CASSLQSSYNSPLHF. CDR3 DNA (partial): TGTGCCAGCAGCTTACAAAGCTCCTATAATTCACCC.

CDR3 bases read: TGTGCCAGTAGCGGACAGCTCAGCTCCTATAATTCACCC. Protein sequence: CASSGQLSSYNSP. The complete CDR3 sequence is CASSGQLSSYNSPLHF. The gene calls are TRBV19 and TRBJ1-6, with D perhaps TRBD1 (6 bases). The CDR3 goes on 3 residues after the read ends, and that part is filled in from the germline J gene. CDR1 is LNHDA, CDR2 SQIVND, per germline (reference sequence). CDR3 length: 16 amino acids. V shed 6 bases and J shed 0 bases, with 12 bases lying between them.

A word on this clone: Coverage ceases 3 residues before the CDR3 finishes, and the germline J gene fills in the end. This chain links TRBV5-5 with TRBJ1-4; D may be TRBD1 (6 bases). This CDR3 has 15 amino acids. Germline V gene sequence: CDR1 SGHKS, CDR2 YYEKEE (reference sequence). V lost 0 bases and J lost 8, with 14 bases in between. CDR3 DNA, as far as it was read: TGTGCCAGCAGCTTGGTTGGGGGCCACGGAGAAAAA. Protein sequence: CASSLVGGHGEK. The whole CDR3 protein reads CASSLVGGHGEKLFF.

Worth noting for this clone: The read comes to an end 3 residues before the CDR3 does, leaving the germline J gene to fill in the end. V usage is TRBV12-3 or TRBV12-4 and J usage is TRBJ2-3; D is unresolved. The CDR3 is made up of 16 amino acids. Trimming stripped 5 bases from V and 1 base from J, with 16 bases between. CDR3 loop: CASSPGDKPGTDTQYF. The DNA read from the CDR3 is TGTGCCAGCAGTCCTGGTGACAAGCCCGGCACAGATACG.

On this clone: The sequenced fragment ends 3 residues before the CDR3 boundary, so the rest is inferred from the germline J gene. J is TRBJ1-1 and V is TRBV29-1; D is possibly TRBD1 (6 bases). The CDR3 is 14 amino acids. CDR1 and CDR2 from the germline V gene are SQVTM and ANQGSEA. V dropped 7 bases and J dropped 3 bases, with 18 bases sitting between them. The part of the CDR3 DNA that was read is TGCAGCGGAAGCTCCGGGGGGGCCGACACTGAA. It codes for CSGSSGGADTE. The CDR3 in full is CSGSSGGADTEAFF.

Note on this clone: The read ends 3 residues shy of where the CDR3 ends; the end is completed using the germline J gene. This chain joins TRBV5-1 and TRBJ2-3; 8 nucleotides agree with TRBD2. The CDR3 has 15 residues. Germline loops: CDR1 SGHRS, CDR2 YFSETQ. V shed 5 bases, J shed 0 bases, and the junction held 5 bases outside the gene matches. CDR3 DNA (partial): TGCGCCAGCAGTCTCCCTAGCGGGAGCACAGATACG. Translation: CASSLPSGSTDT. The whole CDR3 protein reads CASSLPSGSTDTQYF.

As for this clone: The read terminates 3 residues before the CDR3 end, so the remaining end is supplied by the germline J gene. The V and J genes are TRBV5-6 and TRBJ2-4, with 11 bases that match TRBD2. The junction had 3 bases not matched to a gene; V was cut back by 4 bases and J by 3 bases. CDR3 length equals 15 residues. The germline CDR1 and CDR2 sequences are SGHDT and YYEEEE. CDR3 sequence: CASSRLAGIKNIQYF. CDR3 bases read: TGTGCCAGCAGCAGACTAGCGGGGATCAAAAACATT.

In the case of this clone: The sequenced fragment ends 3 residues before the CDR3 boundary, so the rest is inferred from the germline J gene. This chain connects TRBV5-1 to TRBJ2-2; 10 bases align to TRBD2. Germline V gene data show CDR1 as SGHRS and CDR2 as YFSETQ. V trimming: 4 bases; J trimming: 1 base; junction bases outside the gene matches: 4. The CDR3 sequence is 16 residues long. The CDR3 loop reads CASSLRTSGNTGELFF. The sequenced CDR3 bases are TGCGCCAGCAGCCTGAGGACTAGCGGGAACACCGGGGAG.

On this clone: The read finishes 3 residues shy of the CDR3 end, and the germline J gene is used to complete it. The rearrangement joins TRBV5-4 to TRBJ2-1, with 8 positions matching TRBD2. Germline assignment: CDR1 SGHNT and CDR2 YYREEE (reference sequence). Trimming removed 3 bases from V and 3 bases from J; junction bases left unmatched: 5. The CDR3 is 15 amino acids. The CDR3 sequence is CASSSSGRSYNEQFF. The covered CDR3 bases are TGTGCCAGCAGCTCCAGCGGGAGAAGCTACAATGAG.

A word on this clone: The read ends 3 residues early relative to the CDR3; the germline J gene fills the gap. The V gene is TRBV10-2, the J gene TRBJ2-1; maybe TRBD2 (6 bases). The germline CDR1 and CDR2 sequences are WSHSY and SAAADI. Between the trimmed V and J ends, which lost 5 bases and 7 bases, there was a span of 15 bases. This CDR3 comprises 14 residues. This CDR3 reads CASSLASGWNEQFF. Incomplete CDR3 DNA: TGCGCCAGCAGTCTAGCGTCGGGTTGGAATGAG.

As for this clone: The missing CDR3 end, 3 residues past where the read stops, is filled in from the germline J gene. The chain couples TRBV28 to TRBJ2-1, with a possible D match to TRBD2 (6 bases). V lost 4 bases and J 6 bases, leaving 16 bases between the germline ends. This CDR3 contains 15 residues. Germline V gene lookup returns CDR1 MDHEN and CDR2 SYDVKM. The covered CDR3 bases are TGTGCCAGCAGTTGGGGACTGCAAACCTTCAATGAG. It is translated as CASSWGLQTFNE. The full CDR3 protein reads CASSWGLQTFNEQFF.

The CDR3 bases that were read are TGCAGTGCTAGGAGGGGACAGGGATCCGATACG. This codes for CSARRGQGSDT. The whole CDR3 protein reads CSARRGQGSDTQYF. V usage is TRBV20-1 and J usage is TRBJ2-3; 9 nucleotides match TRBD1. The CDR3 is cut off 3 residues early in the read; its end comes from the germline J gene. This CDR3 has 14 residues. Germline-derived CDR1 and CDR2 are DFQATT and SNEGSKA (reference sequence). The V and J ends lost 3 bases and 6 bases, in that order; junction bases with no gene match: 7.

Notes on this clone: The read finishes 3 residues shy of the CDR3 end, and the germline J gene is used to complete it. The genes are TRBV7-9 and TRBJ2-1, with D unclear. CDR1 is SEHNR and CDR2 is FQNEAQ in the germline V gene (reference sequence). With 1 base removed from V and 7 bases from J, the gap between germline ends came to 8 bases. The CDR3 is 13 amino acids. This CDR3 reads CASSLVSDNEQFF. The DNA read from the CDR3 is TGTGCCAGCAGCTTAGTGTCAGATAATGAG.